Here is one T cell receptor beta chain with its context. Its target is not known. This entry belongs to a study of T cells expressing NK-cell markers. The overall study: One of the eight sequenced donors was seronegative, whereas the other seven were HCMV-seropositive. Study outcomes and limitations: In several donors, dominant clonotypes made up 28.3-60.1% of CD3+CD56-NKG2C+ cells.

Germline values: CDR1 LNHNV, CDR2 YYDKDF (reference sequence). The CDR3 consists of 13 residues. TCRdb re-called the 5' RACE reads, yielding one record per CDR3 amino acid sequence without DNA. This listing includes 350,000 to 450,000 distinct CDR3 sequences. Material: blood T cells: a sorted CD56 or NKG2C T cell subset, CD4+ or CD8+ T cells, or bulk PBMC T cells (not recorded which). The chain carries TRBV15 and TRBJ1-6. The receptor was derived from a man aged 18-75 years in good health. The CDR3 reads CATSMGRGSPLHF.